Below are 12 T cell receptor beta chains sequenced from a single sample in a study of OX40 agonist ivuxolimab in advanced cancers. Generated by immunoSEQ multiplex PCR, the TCRdb table keeps only in-frame clones and is missing some. The sample holds 70,000 or so clones; 70% to 90% are singletons and the top ten take roughly 1.3%. This sample comprised CD4+ or CD8+ T cells sorted from blood, obtained in a trial of the OX40 agonist ivuxolimab. The origin of the receptors is an adult with an advanced solid tumor such as melanoma, head and neck, liver or kidney cancer.

V usage is TRBV25-1 and J usage is TRBJ1-3; D is unclear. V was clipped by 4 bases and J by 3 bases, with 7 bases between them. This CDR3 is 13 amino acids long. From germline, CDR1 is MGHDK and CDR2 SYGVNS. CDR3 nucleotide sequence: TGTGCCAGCAGTGCCAGGCATGGAAACACCATATATTTT. It specifies CASSARHGNTIYF.

V usage is TRBV5-1 and J usage is TRBJ2-5; no clear D. The CDR3 covers 14 residues. V shed 2 bases and J shed 4 bases, with 12 bases lying between them. The germline CDR1 and CDR2 sequences are SGHRS and YFSETQ. The CDR3 region has the DNA TGCGCCAGCAGCTTTACAAATCCCGGAGAGACCCAGTACTTC. Protein sequence: CASSFTNPGETQYF.

The chain employs TRBV2 and TRBJ2-3; 15 bases map to TRBD2. The CDR3 length is 19 residues. Germline CDR1 and CDR2: SNHLY and FYNNEI. The trim removed 5 bases at V and 6 bases at J, leaving 15 bases unmatched. CDR3 bases: TGTGCCAGCAGTAGGGGACTAGCGGGGGGCCAATACGCCGTGGATACGCAGTATTTT. Protein: CASSRGLAGGQYAVDTQYF.

The chain links TRBV7-2 to TRBJ1-2; a weak D match, TRBD1 (5 bases). Germline CDR1 is SGHTA and CDR2 is FQGNSA. CDR3 length: 14 amino acids. V lost 0 bases and J 4 bases, leaving 9 bases between the germline ends. The CDR3 here is CASSLAGGGYGYTF. The CDR3 DNA reads as TGTGCCAGCAGCTTAGCCGGGGGAGGCTATGGCTACACCTTC.

This chain joins TRBV6-5 and TRBJ1-2; perhaps TRBD1 as D (5 bases). In germline, CDR1 is MNHEY, CDR2 SVGAGI. The CDR3 contains 15 residues. V was clipped by 0 bases and J by 4 bases, with 12 bases between them. CDR3 bases: TGTGCCAGCAGTTACTCCGGGACGGCGACCTATGGCTACACCTTC. Translating gives CASSYSGTATYGYTF.

This chain's CDR3 is CAQGSSYEQYF. DNA of the CDR3: TGTGCCCAAGGGAGCTCCTACGAGCAGTACTTC. The V call is TRBV30, the J call TRBJ2-7; TRBD2 is a possible D gene (5 bases). CDR1 and CDR2 from the germline V gene are GTSNPN and SVGIG (reference sequence). Deletions cut 8 bases from V and 0 bases from J, with 8 bases between. The CDR3 loop spans 11 amino acids.

This clone was found a few times. The V gene is TRBV4-1, the J gene TRBJ1-5; 7 positions match TRBD1. V shed 6 bases, J shed 2 bases, and the junction held 7 bases outside the gene matches. The CDR3 runs to 15 residues. The germline gives CDR1 MGHRA, CDR2 YSYEKL. CDR3 protein: CASRKDRAGNQPQHF. DNA of the CDR3: TGCGCCAGCAGGAAAGACAGGGCGGGCAATCAGCCCCAGCATTTT.

V gene TRBV7-9 combines with J gene TRBJ1-5, with D unresolved. Trimming cost V 2 bases and J 7 bases, with 9 bases left between them. This CDR3 contains 13 residues. Germline CDR1 reads SEHNR; CDR2 reads FQNEAQ (reference sequence). The CDR3 here is CASSLSDRQPQHF. For the CDR3, the DNA is TGTGCCAGCAGCTTAAGTGATAGGCAGCCCCAGCATTTT. Based on the CDR3 plus reference TRBV7-9 and TRBJ1-5, the full variable domain is DTGVSQNPRHKITKRGQNVTFRCDPISEHNRLYWYRQTLGQGPEFLTYFQNEAQLEKSRLLSDRFSAERPKGSFSTLEIQRTEQGDSAMYLCASSLSDRQPQHFGDGTRLSIL.

The rearrangement uses TRBV30 and TRBJ1-5; possibly TRBD1 for D (5 bases). CDR3 length equals 15 residues. CDR1 GTSNPN and CDR2 SVGIG come from the germline V gene (reference sequence). Trimming pared 3 bases from V and 4 bases from J, leaving 16 bases between. The CDR3 DNA sequence: TGTGCCTGGAGGCTCCCGGGGGGGGGAAATCAGCCCCAGCATTTT. It translates to CAWRLPGGGNQPQHF. Full variable domain (rest looked up from reference TRBV30 and TRBJ1-5): SQTIHQWPATLVQPVGSPLSLECTVEGTSNPNLYWYRQAAGRGLQLLFYSVGIGQISSEVPQNLSASRPQDRQFILSSKKLLLSDSGFYLCAWRLPGGGNQPQHFGDGTRLSIL.

There are a few counts of this clone. In nucleotides, the CDR3 is TGTGCCAGCAGCCCGCTCGGGGTAGAGACCCAGTACTTC. Protein: CASSPLGVETQYF. This sequence joins TRBV7-3 and TRBJ2-5; possibly TRBD2 for D (5 bases). V lost 5 bases to trimming and J lost 4 bases, with 11 bases between them. This CDR3 is built from 13 residues. Germline lookup yields CDR1 SGHTA and CDR2 FQGTGA.

This chain uses TRBV27 with TRBJ1-1, with TRBD1 matching over 10 bases. Germline V gives CDR1 MNHEY, CDR2 SMNVEV (reference sequence). With V trimmed by 6 bases and J by 1 base, 2 bases remained unmatched. The CDR3 has 14 residues. CDR3 region: CASRGQGRNTEAFF. In DNA form, the CDR3 reads TGTGCCAGCAGGGGACAGGGGAGGAACACTGAAGCTTTCTTT.

The chain links TRBV27 to TRBJ1-5; tentative D call: TRBD1 (5 bases). Trimming removed 2 bases at V and 4 bases at J, with 12 bases between. The length of the CDR3 is 15 residues. Germline V CDR1 and CDR2: MNHEY, SMNVEV (reference sequence). CDR3 region: CASSLGAGFNQPQHF. The CDR3 nucleotides are TGTGCCAGCAGTTTAGGGGCAGGATTTAATCAGCCCCAGCATTTT.